This passage covers 27 T cell receptor beta chains from one sample sequenced in a study of cytomegalovirus exposure and HLA in healthy donors. Use of 60 Vbeta and 13 Jbeta primers characterized the PCR. Sequencing used immunoSEQ multiplex PCR; TCRdb keeps in-frame clones, though not all of them. This table has about 55,000 clones, more than 75% appearing once. Sequenced material: PBMCs. All receptors come from a female donor in good health and CMV-seronegative.

The chain is built from TRBV10-3 and TRBJ1-2, with TRBD1 as a possible D gene (6 bases). The CDR3 length is 12 residues. Germline loops: CDR1 ENHRY, CDR2 SYGVKD. Trimming removed 6 bases at V and 8 bases at J, with 13 bases between. Here the CDR3 DNA reads TGTGCCATCAGGGAAGGGGGTGGCGGCTACACCTTC. Translated: CAIREGGGGYTF.

The CDR3: CASRDSTAGGPSETQYF. Written as DNA, the CDR3 is TGTGCCAGCAGAGACTCTACTGCGGGGGGGCCTTCAGAGACCCAGTACTTC. The chain is built from TRBV7-9 and TRBJ2-5; the match to TRBD2 covers 9 bases. Germline assignment: CDR1 SEHNR and CDR2 FQNEAQ (reference sequence). The V segment lost 6 bases and the J segment 4 bases; nucleotides outside the gene matches: 15. This CDR3 spans 17 amino acids.

CDR3 protein: CASSVEQGRAPLHF. In DNA, the CDR3 is TGTGCCAGCAGCGTAGAACAGGGTAGAGCACCCCTCCACTTT. The chain combines TRBV9 with TRBJ1-6; tentative D call: TRBD1 (6 bases). The CDR3 has 14 residues. CDR1 SGDLS and CDR2 YYNGEE come from the germline V gene. Trimming removed 0 bases from V and 11 bases from J, with 12 bases in between.

There are a few counts of this clone. This rearrangement joins TRBV6-6 to TRBJ2-7, with 9 bases fitting TRBD1. V gave up 0 bases and J gave up 6 bases; unmatched junction bases: 0. The CDR3 consists of 13 residues. Germline CDR1 and CDR2: MNHNY and SVGAGI (reference sequence). Here the CDR3 reads CASSYSTGGEQYF. CDR3 nucleotide sequence: TGTGCCAGCAGTTACTCGACAGGGGGCGAGCAGTACTTC.

The chain recombines TRBV29-1 with TRBJ2-1; 8 bases match TRBD1. Germline V gene lookup returns CDR1 SQVTM and CDR2 ANQGSEA. The CDR3 extends over 12 amino acids. The ends lost 2 bases at V and 10 bases at J; junction bases unmatched: 4. The CDR3 DNA reads as TGCAGCGTTGAATCAGGGGGCAGGGAGCAGTTCTTC. It codes for CSVESGGREQFF.

The chain recombines TRBV6-5 with TRBJ1-3, with a possible D match to TRBD1 (6 bases). Trimming removed 5 bases at V and 3 bases at J, with 11 bases between. CDR3 length: 14 residues. Germline values: CDR1 MNHEY, CDR2 SVGAGI. The CDR3, as DNA: TGTGCCAGCAGTATAACAGGGAATGGAAACACCATATATTTT. Its protein is CASSITGNGNTIYF.

This chain connects TRBV6-4 to TRBJ2-1, with 11 bases identical to TRBD1. Germline CDR1 and CDR2: MRHNA and SNTAGT. CDR3 size: 16 residues. Trimming cost V 6 bases and J 3 bases; bases outside gene matches: 7. DNA of the CDR3: TGTGCCAGCAGCGCTTCCGGGACAGGGGGCTACAATGAGCAGTTCTTC. Its translation is CASSASGTGGYNEQFF.

This chain links TRBV9 with TRBJ2-5, with D possibly being TRBD1 (5 bases). Trimming cost V 2 bases and J 3 bases, with 14 bases left between them. CDR3 length equals 15 residues. Germline lookup yields CDR1 SGDLS and CDR2 YYNGEE. The CDR3 is CASSVYGQGEETQYF. In DNA form, the CDR3 reads TGTGCCAGCAGCGTTTATGGACAAGGAGAAGAGACCCAGTACTTC.

CDR3 DNA sequence: TGTGCCAGCAGCTTGCCGGGACTAGCGGGGGGTGGTACCGATACGCAGTATTTT. Translating gives CASSLPGLAGGGTDTQYF. V gene TRBV5-6 combines with J gene TRBJ2-3; 15 bases fit TRBD2. Germline values: CDR1 SGHDT, CDR2 YYEEEE. The CDR3 extends over 18 amino acids. The ends lost 1 base at V and 6 bases at J; junction bases unmatched: 9.

A remark on this clone: The junction differs from germline at one of its ends, possibly a read error. The chain is built from TRBV6-1 and TRBJ1-5; D is unclear. The CDR3 is 13 residues long. CDR1 MNHNS and CDR2 SASEGT come from the germline V gene. CDR3 in amino acids: CASTREAQDIWDF. The DNA for the CDR3 is TGTGCCAGCACCCGAGAAGCCCAGGATATCTGGGATTTT.

V gene TRBV7-8 combines with J gene TRBJ2-5; 9 nucleotides align to TRBD1. CDR1 is SGHVS, CDR2 FQNEAQ, per germline. This CDR3 is 14 amino acids long. V was clipped by 6 bases and J by 5 bases; unmatched bases: 7. CDR3 sequence reads: CASSPTGGVETQYF. CDR3 DNA sequence: TGTGCCAGCAGTCCTACAGGGGGCGTGGAGACCCAGTACTTC.

Regarding this clone: This sample also contains other DNA sequences that code for the same CDR3. The CDR3 nucleotides read TGTGCCAGCAGGCAGGGGGCCGGTGGCTACACCTTC. Its translation: CASRQGAGGYTF. V usage is TRBV2 and J usage is TRBJ1-2, with TRBD1 identical over 8 bases. V dropped 6 bases and J dropped 7; count of bases not matched to a gene: 4. This CDR3 comprises 12 residues. The germline V gene encodes CDR1 SNHLY and CDR2 FYNNEI.

V gene TRBV27 combines with J gene TRBJ1-1, with D unresolved. Germline V CDR1 and CDR2: MNHEY, SMNVEV (reference sequence). The CDR3 has 16 amino acids. V lost 5 bases and J lost 6, with 22 bases in between. The CDR3 DNA is TGTGCCAGCAGTCCATTCTATTCCTCTTCACTCGCTGAAGCTTTCTTT. It encodes CASSPFYSSSLAEAFF.

The V call is TRBV7-2, the J call TRBJ2-7; 9 bases align to TRBD1. The CDR3 covers 16 residues. Germline V gives CDR1 SGHTA, CDR2 FQGNSA. Unmatched junction bases numbered 3, after V lost 0 bases and J lost 0 bases. CDR3 amino acids: CASSLARTGDSYEQYF. CDR3 DNA sequence: TGTGCCAGCAGCTTAGCGAGGACAGGGGACTCCTACGAGCAGTACTTC. Using reference TRBV7-2 and TRBJ2-7 for the parts outside the CDR3, the full variable domain is GAGVSQSPSNKVTEKGKDVELRCDPISGHTALYWYRQSLGQGLEFLIYFQGNSAPDKSGLPSDRFSAERTGGSVSTLTIQRTQQEDSAVYLCASSLARTGDSYEQYFGPGTRLTVT.

This rearrangement joins TRBV7-2 to TRBJ1-2; perhaps TRBD1 as D (5 bases). The CDR3 contains 14 residues. Deletions cut 3 bases from V and 2 bases from J, with 10 bases between. Germline V lookup: CDR1 SGHTA, CDR2 FQGNSA. The CDR3 DNA is TGTGCCAGCAGCTTGGCAGGGCGCAACTATGGCTACACCTTC. Protein sequence: CASSLAGRNYGYTF.

This clone occurred a few times. The chain uses TRBV5-1 and TRBJ2-5; 7 positions agree with TRBD2. The V segment lost 7 bases and the J segment 1 base; nucleotides outside the gene matches: 34. Germline V gives CDR1 SGHRS, CDR2 YFSETQ. This CDR3 has 23 amino acids. The CDR3 DNA is TGCGCCAGCCGCCTTATTCCGGCTAGCGGCCCATCCGCGACTGTTATGTTCCAAGAGACCCAGTACTTC. Translation: CASRLIPASGPSATVMFQETQYF.

The V gene is TRBV7-2, the J gene TRBJ1-2; D is uncertain. CDR3 length: 15 residues. CDR1 is SGHTA, CDR2 FQGNSA, per germline. The V end lost 5 bases, the J end lost 4 bases, and 17 bases lay between the germline ends. The CDR3 DNA reads TGTGCCAGCAGCGCAAGGGAGACACCGCTCTATGGCTACACCTTC. Translated: CASSARETPLYGYTF.

V usage is TRBV7-2 and J usage is TRBJ1-5, with 7 bases matching TRBD1. The CDR3 consists of 14 residues. Germline CDR1 reads SGHTA; CDR2 reads FQGNSA. Trimming removed 1 base from V and 4 bases from J; junction bases left unmatched: 1. CDR3 DNA: TGTGCCAGCAGCTTAGACAGGGGAAATCAGCCCCAGCATTTT. This sequence encodes CASSLDRGNQPQHF.

V usage is TRBV27 and J usage is TRBJ1-6; the match to TRBD1 covers 8 bases. Germline CDR1 and CDR2: MNHEY and SMNVEV (reference sequence). The trim removed 9 bases at V and 0 bases at J, leaving 7 bases unmatched. The CDR3 extends over 16 amino acids. DNA for the CDR3: TGTGCCAGTACTATGACAGGGGTCTCCTATAATTCACCCCTCCACTTT. Amino acids: CASTMTGVSYNSPLHF.

The chain links TRBV14 to TRBJ2-3; a weak D match, TRBD2 (5 bases). This CDR3 spans 12 amino acids. With 4 bases removed from V and 6 bases from J, the gap between germline ends came to 8 bases. Germline V CDR1 and CDR2: SGHDN, FVKESK. The CDR3 bases are TGTGCCAGCAGCCTACTAGGGGATACGCAGTATTTT. Translating gives CASSLLGDTQYF.

This clone is medium-sized by share. The genes are TRBV6-1 and TRBJ2-6, with D perhaps TRBD1 (7 bases). Trimming pared 4 bases from V and 1 base from J, leaving 14 bases between. CDR1 is MNHNS, CDR2 SASEGT, per germline. The CDR3 totals 17 residues. The CDR3 protein is CASSGGDSISGANVLTF. CDR3 coding DNA: TGTGCCAGCAGTGGGGGGGACAGTATTTCTGGGGCCAACGTCCTGACTTTC.

The chain joins TRBV19 to TRBJ2-1; 12 nucleotides match TRBD2. This CDR3 has 16 amino acids. The V segment lost 6 bases and the J segment 5 bases; nucleotides outside the gene matches: 8. Per germline, CDR1 LNHDA and CDR2 SQIVND (reference sequence). The CDR3 loop is CASRDRRTSGNNEQFF. DNA of the CDR3: TGTGCCAGTAGGGACCGTAGGACTAGCGGGAACAATGAGCAGTTCTTC.

The chain couples TRBV7-9 to TRBJ2-1; D gene ambiguous. The CDR3 has 15 residues. From germline, CDR1 is SEHNR and CDR2 FQNEAQ (reference sequence). V was shortened by 2 bases and J by 4 bases, with 12 bases between the two germline ends. The CDR3 coding sequence is TGTGCCAGCAGCTTAAGACGGGTCGAGTACAATGAGCAGTTCTTC. Protein: CASSLRRVEYNEQFF.

The CDR3 DNA sequence: TGTGCCAGCGGGCGATACGAGCAGTACTTC. As protein: CASGRYEQYF. The gene calls are TRBV6-5 and TRBJ2-7; no reliable D call. The CDR3 loop spans 10 amino acids. The V end lost 8 bases, the J end lost 4 bases, and 6 bases lay between the germline ends. CDR1 and CDR2 (germline): MNHEY, SVGAGI.

The rearrangement links TRBV5-1 to TRBJ2-5, with D perhaps matching TRBD1 (6 bases). V was trimmed by 4 bases and J by 4 bases, leaving 17 bases between them. This CDR3 spans 15 amino acids. Looked up from germline, CDR1 is SGHRS and CDR2 is YFSETQ. For the CDR3, the DNA is TGCGCCAGCAGCGTATTATCCAGGGGCCTAGAGACCCAGTACTTC. Translation: CASSVLSRGLETQYF.

The V gene is TRBV7-9, the J gene TRBJ1-1; 8 positions agree with TRBD1. Germline CDR1 reads SEHNR; CDR2 reads FQNEAQ (reference sequence). V lost 1 base, J lost 5 bases, and 9 bases stayed unmatched. The CDR3 is 16 amino acids. CDR3 sequence (DNA): TGTGCCAGCAGCTTAGACGGACAGGGAGGGACGACTGAAGCTTTCTTT. Its protein product is CASSLDGQGGTTEAFF.

This clone was picked up one time. The rearrangement uses TRBV29-1 and TRBJ1-2; TRBD1 matches 7 bases. The CDR3 extends over 13 amino acids. The trim removed 7 bases at V and 0 bases at J, leaving 5 bases unmatched. Germline CDR1 reads SQVTM; CDR2 reads ANQGSEA. CDR3 sequence reads: CSGGTAANYGYTF. The CDR3 nucleotides read TGCAGCGGTGGGACAGCTGCTAACTATGGCTACACCTTC.